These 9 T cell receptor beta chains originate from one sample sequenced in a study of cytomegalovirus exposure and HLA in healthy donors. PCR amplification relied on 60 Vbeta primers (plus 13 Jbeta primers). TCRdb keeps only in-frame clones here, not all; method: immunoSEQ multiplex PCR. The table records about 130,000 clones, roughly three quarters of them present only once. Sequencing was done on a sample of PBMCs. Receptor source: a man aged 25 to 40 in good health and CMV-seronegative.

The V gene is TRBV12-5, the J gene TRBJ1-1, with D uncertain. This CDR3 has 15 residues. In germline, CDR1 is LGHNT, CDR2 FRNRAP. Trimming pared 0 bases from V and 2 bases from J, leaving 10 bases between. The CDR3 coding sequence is TGTGCTAGTGGTTTGGTACAGACGGCCAACACTGAAGCTTTCTTT. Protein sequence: CASGLVQTANTEAFF.

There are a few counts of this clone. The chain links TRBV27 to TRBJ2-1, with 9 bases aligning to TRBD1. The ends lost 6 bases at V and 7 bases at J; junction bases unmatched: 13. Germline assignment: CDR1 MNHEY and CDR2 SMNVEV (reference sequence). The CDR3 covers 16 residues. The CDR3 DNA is TGTGCCAGCAGCCGGACCGGGACAGGGTGGGGAAATGAGCAGTTCTTC. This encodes CASSRTGTGWGNEQFF.

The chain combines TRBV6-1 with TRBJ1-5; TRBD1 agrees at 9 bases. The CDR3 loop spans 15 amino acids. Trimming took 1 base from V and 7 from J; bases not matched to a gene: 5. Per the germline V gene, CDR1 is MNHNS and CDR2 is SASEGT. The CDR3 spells CASSEVGQGTQPQHF. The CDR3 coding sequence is TGTGCCAGCAGTGAAGTGGGACAGGGAACGCAGCCCCAGCATTTT.

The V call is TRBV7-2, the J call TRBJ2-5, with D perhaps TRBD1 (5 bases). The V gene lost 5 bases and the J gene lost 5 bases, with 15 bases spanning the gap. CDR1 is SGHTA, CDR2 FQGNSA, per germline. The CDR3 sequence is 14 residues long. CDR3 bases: TGTGCCAGCAGCCGCCGCGGCCAGGGCGAGACCCAGTACTTC. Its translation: CASSRRGQGETQYF.

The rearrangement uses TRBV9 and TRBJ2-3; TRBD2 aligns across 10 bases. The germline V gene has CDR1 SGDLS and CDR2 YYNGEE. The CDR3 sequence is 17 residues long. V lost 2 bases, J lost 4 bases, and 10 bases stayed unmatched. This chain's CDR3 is CASSVFGTSGIADTQYF. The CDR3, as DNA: TGTGCCAGCAGCGTGTTTGGTACTAGCGGGATCGCAGATACGCAGTATTTT.

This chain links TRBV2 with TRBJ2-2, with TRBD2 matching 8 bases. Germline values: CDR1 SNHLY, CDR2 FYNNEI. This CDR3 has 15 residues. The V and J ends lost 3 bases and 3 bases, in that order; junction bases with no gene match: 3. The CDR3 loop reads CASSEVGRDTGELFF. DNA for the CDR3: TGTGCCAGCAGTGAGGTCGGGAGGGACACCGGGGAGCTGTTTTTT.

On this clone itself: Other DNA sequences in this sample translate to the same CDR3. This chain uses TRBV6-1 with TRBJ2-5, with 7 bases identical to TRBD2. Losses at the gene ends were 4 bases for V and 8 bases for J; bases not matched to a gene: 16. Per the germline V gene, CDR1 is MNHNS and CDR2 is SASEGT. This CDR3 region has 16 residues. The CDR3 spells CASSGPPTSWVETQYF. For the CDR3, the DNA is TGTGCCAGCAGTGGCCCGCCGACTAGCTGGGTAGAAACCCAGTACTTC.

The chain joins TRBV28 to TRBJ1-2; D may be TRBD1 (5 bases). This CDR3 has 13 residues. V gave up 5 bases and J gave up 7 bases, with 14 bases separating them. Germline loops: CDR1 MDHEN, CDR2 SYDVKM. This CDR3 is CASSAIQGTGYTF. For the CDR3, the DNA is TGTGCCAGCAGTGCGATTCAGGGAACTGGCTACACCTTC.

CDR3 coding DNA: TGTGCCAGTAACAGGGCGTACACTGAAGCTTTCTTT. It is translated as CASNRAYTEAFF. The V gene is TRBV19, the J gene TRBJ1-1; TRBD1 might be the D (6 bases). V was shortened by 7 bases and J by 3 bases, with 9 bases between the two germline ends. Germline CDR1 is LNHDA and CDR2 is SQIVND (reference sequence). The CDR3 length is 12 residues.